Listed below are T cell receptor beta chains from one sample, sequenced in a study of regulatory T cells in long-lasting Graves disease. TCRdb ran MiXCR on the multiplex PCR reads and lists one entry per CDR3 protein. The data show about 500,000 distinct CDR3 sequences, with around 12% seen just once and about 8.9% held by the top ten. The same sample was also used in a study of T cells in Graves' hyperthyroidism and ophthalmopathy.

The source material was peripheral blood mononuclear cells (PBMCs), sampled at new diagnosis, from a patient treated with antithyroid drugs. These receptors came from a woman aged 25 to 39 with Graves disease. The CDR3 runs from the conserved cysteine through the conserved F or W. Part of the rows lack a size; the others show once, few, many or a class for expanded clones.

20 few TRBJ2-5 TRBV2 CASSEDRMGLAGGFGETQYF
13 few TRBJ1-1 TRBV19 CASNPTGVAEAFF
15 many TRBJ1-1 TRBV7-9 CASSFPGVVNTEAFF
18 many TRBJ2-1 TRBV11-2 CASSFFPGGRPPTNEQFF
14 many TRBJ2-1 TRBV9 CASSVGGSVNEQFF
15 many TRBJ1-5 TRBV9 CASSAGDSTNQPQHF
11 many TRBJ1-2 TRBV30 CAWSLNYGYTF
14 few TRBJ2-1 TRBV30 CAWSLLAGPNEQFF
19 many TRBJ2-1 TRBV7-6 CASSQRAMTSGGDYNEQFF
15 once TRBJ2-1 TRBV29-1 CSVVPTNAGWSEQFF
13 many TRBJ1-1 TRBV7-2 CASSPRIGPEAFF
15 many TRBJ2-3 TRBV10-3 CAIRSARDGTDTQYF
15 few TRBJ2-3 TRBV5-1 CASRKQGAGADTQYF
11 few TRBJ1-4 TRBV30 CAWGTTAKLFF
16 many TRBJ1-6 TRBV2 CASSDSFQGYNSPLHF
14 many TRBJ1-1 TRBV7-2 CASSLKTGNTEAFF
16 many TRBJ1-6 TRBV28 CASSLQGASYNSPLHF
13 few TRBJ2-1 TRBV12-3/TRBV12-4 CASTLGAVSEQFF
13 many TRBJ2-5 TRBV12-3/TRBV12-4 CASSFTSQETQYF
14 - TRBJ1-2 TRBV6-1 CASRDPGRPYGYTF
14 many TRBJ1-1 TRBV12-3/TRBV12-4 CASSRGAGNTEAFF
14 - TRBJ2-1 TRBV7-2 CASSLFATSNEQFF
15 many TRBJ2-5 TRBV2 CASSEPSSDWETQYF
15 many TRBJ2-1 TRBV12-3/TRBV12-4 CASSRGLAGVDEQFF
15 many TRBJ2-3 TRBV27 CASSLQTGLADTQYF
13 many TRBJ2-1 TRBV11-3 CASSLSHYNEQFF
15 many TRBJ1-2 TRBV7-9 CASSLGTGGAYGYTF
14 few TRBJ1-3 TRBV12-3/TRBV12-4 CASGTRNTGNTIYF
16 - TRBJ2-3 TRBV7-9 CASSLRLAAGTDTQYF
17 few TRBJ1-3 TRBV4-1 CASSQVSGTYSGNTIYF
13 many TRBJ1-1 TRBV2 CASSEAAGFRLCF
19 many TRBJ2-6 TRBV13 CASSSEELAGARGANVLTF
14 - TRBJ1-5 TRBV20-1 CSAPPGGGGKPQHF
12 many TRBJ2-7 TRBV6-1 CATSRTGFEQYF
16 many TRBJ1-5 TRBV7-2 CASSPRGQVSNQPQHF
17 - TRBJ2-2 TRBV3-1 CASSQLRLSGSTGELFF
15 many TRBJ2-1 TRBV28 CASRPPRSSYNEQFF
14 - TRBJ2-1 TRBV20-1 CSARLAGVRNEQFF
15 - TRBJ2-7 TRBV28 CASSYLAGEDYEQYF
15 many TRBJ2-2 TRBV9 CASSVGEGNTGELFF
14 - TRBJ1-5 TRBV20-1 CSAVRGGHNQPQHF
14 many TRBJ2-7 TRBV6-1 CASIRTQVSYEQYF
11 many TRBJ2-7 TRBV29-1 CSVRSGYEQYF
14 - TRBJ2-7 TRBV11-3 CASSFLRGPGEQYF
16 many TRBJ2-1 TRBV28 CASSSPGTGGNNEQFF
16 many TRBJ2-7 TRBV18 CASSPQPTTGSYEQYF
13 many TRBJ1-2 TRBV2 CASRTGTGYGYTF
17 many TRBJ2-3 TRBV5-6 CASSFTSGRPYTDTQYF
14 many TRBJ1-1 TRBV6-1 CASRERQGITEAFF
15 many TRBJ2-3 TRBV12-3/TRBV12-4 CASRGVNPGADTQYF
15 many TRBJ2-3 TRBV11-2 CASSLVGRSTDTQYF
15 many TRBJ2-5 TRBV20-1 CSAIPWDTAPETQYF